This is a list of T cell receptor beta chains from one sample in a study of neurological immune-mediated disorders. Each CDR3 protein gets one entry after TCRdb re-called the 5' RACE reads with MiXCR. Among 30,000 or so distinct CDR3 sequences listed, 15% were seen once. What was sequenced was PBMCs. These receptors were obtained from a man between 65 and 80 years old in good health. Both conserved end residues are part of each CDR3. The D gene is left open where the match is weak. Clone size is not always given. Where it is, it says once, few, many or a class for expanded clones.

d_gene	abundance	v_gene	j_gene	CDR3aa	CDR3nt
NA	many	TRBV28	TRBJ2-5	CASRQTGQETQYF	TGTGCCAGCAGGCAGACAGGCCAAGAGACCCAGTACTTC
TRBD2	many	TRBV20-1	TRBJ2-3	CSASPGTSGGTDTQYF	TGCAGTGCAAGCCCCGGGACTAGCGGGGGAACAGATACGCAGTATTTT
NA	many	TRBV12-3/TRBV12-4	TRBJ2-7	CASSLSPHEQYF	TGTGCCAGCAGCCTTAGTCCCCACGAGCAGTACTTC
NA	many	TRBV7-3	TRBJ2-1	CASSLTSDSSYNEQFF	TGTGCCAGCAGCTTAACTTCCGACAGCTCCTACAATGAGCAGTTCTTC
NA	many	TRBV12-3/TRBV12-4	TRBJ1-4	CASSPYQSEKLFF	TGTGCCAGCAGTCCCTATCAGTCGGAAAAACTGTTTTTT
NA	many	TRBV5-5	TRBJ2-1	CASSSQGGSYNEQFF	TGTGCCAGCAGCTCACAGGGTGGCTCCTACAATGAGCAGTTCTTC
TRBD1	many	TRBV2	TRBJ1-1	CASSETGGTEAFF	TGTGCCAGCAGTGAAACAGGGGGCACTGAAGCTTTCTTT
NA	many	TRBV12-3/TRBV12-4	TRBJ2-6	CASMDSGANVLTF	TGTGCCAGTATGGACTCTGGGGCCAACGTCCTGACTTTC
NA	many	TRBV9	TRBJ2-3	CASSRGLMDTQYF	TGTGCCAGCAGCCGCGGTTTGATGGATACGCAGTATTTT
NA	many	TRBV3-1	TRBJ1-5	CASSQDNVEQPQHF	TGTGCCAGCAGCCAAGATAATGTTGAGCAGCCCCAGCATTTT
NA	many	TRBV12-3/TRBV12-4	TRBJ2-7	CASSSTLAGYEQYF	TGTGCCAGCAGTTCCACACTGGCTGGCTACGAGCAGTACTTC
TRBD2	many	TRBV4-3	TRBJ2-1	CASSQGLPAGGLGEQFF	TGCGCCAGCAGCCAAGGACTGCCTGCGGGGGGGCTAGGCGAGCAGTTCTTC
TRBD2	many	TRBV4-3	TRBJ2-5	CASSQEVGLAARETQYF	TGCGCCAGCAGCCAAGAAGTAGGACTAGCGGCGAGGGAGACCCAGTACTTC
NA	many	TRBV11-3	TRBJ1-2	CASSLKGYGYTF	TGTGCCAGCAGCTTAAAGGGCTATGGCTACACCTTC
TRBD2	many	TRBV7-2	TRBJ2-1	CASSPPGLAGGGQFF	TGTGCCAGCAGCCCACCGGGACTAGCGGGGGGGGGGCAGTTCTTC
NA	many	TRBV12-3/TRBV12-4	TRBJ1-2	CASAMYAGLDGYTF	TGTGCCAGCGCAATGTACGCAGGGCTGGATGGCTACACCTTC
NA	many	TRBV9	TRBJ2-3	CASSVVGTDTQYF	TGTGCCAGCAGCGTAGTGGGAACAGATACGCAGTATTTT
NA	many	TRBV24-1	TRBJ2-2	CATSSGTGELFF	TGTGCCACCAGCTCGGGTACCGGGGAGCTGTTTTTT
NA	NA	TRBV4-1	TRBJ1-2	CASSQPWGSDGYTF	TGCGCCAGCAGCCAGCCCTGGGGCAGTGATGGCTACACCTTC
TRBD1	few	TRBV5-1	TRBJ2-5	CASSIQGALIGETQYF	TGCGCCAGCAGCATACAGGGGGCTCTAATCGGAGAGACCCAGTACTTC
NA	many	TRBV20-1	TRBJ2-3	CSARTLGSTDTQYF	TGCAGTGCTAGAACACTAGGGTCAACAGATACGCAGTATTTT
TRBD1	many	TRBV20-1	TRBJ2-4	CSASDRDGKNIQYF	TGCAGTGCCTCCGACAGGGATGGCAAAAACATTCAGTACTTC
NA	many	TRBV12-3/TRBV12-4	TRBJ2-2	CASSFRSGYTGELFF	TGTGCCAGCAGTTTTCGATCGGGGTACACCGGGGAGCTGTTTTTT
NA	many	TRBV7-9	TRBJ1-1	CASSLSGGRTEAFF	TGTGCCAGCAGCTTGTCGGGCGGGCGGACTGAAGCTTTCTTT
TRBD1	NA	TRBV20-1	TRBJ2-5	CSARTGQGETQYF	TGCAGTGCTAGAACGGGACAGGGTGAGACCCAGTACTTC
NA	many	TRBV12-3/TRBV12-4	TRBJ1-1	CASSWRAGGTEAFF	TGTGCCAGCAGCTGGAGGGCTGGGGGCACTGAAGCTTTCTTT
NA	NA	TRBV20-1	TRBJ2-3	CSPRGGVTDTQYF	TGCAGCCCTAGGGGGGGAGTAACAGATACGCAGTATTTT
NA	many	TRBV29-1	TRBJ2-5	CSVEKYGWGNQETQYF	TGCAGCGTTGAAAAATATGGCTGGGGGAACCAAGAGACCCAGTACTTC
NA	many	TRBV7-2	TRBJ2-3	CASSLAGVAWADTQYF	TGTGCCAGCAGCTTAGCTGGTGTCGCCTGGGCAGATACGCAGTATTTT
NA	many	TRBV2	TRBJ1-2	CASSDLGAMVYGYTF	TGTGCCAGCAGTGATTTGGGTGCGATGGTCTACGGCTACACCTTC
NA	many	TRBV7-2	TRBJ2-3	CASSALQDTQYF	TGTGCCAGCAGCGCACTCCAAGATACGCAGTATTTT
NA	many	TRBV7-2	TRBJ2-1	CASSLGIDSNEQFF	TGTGCCAGCAGCTTAGGTATCGACAGCAATGAGCAGTTCTTC
TRBD2	NA	TRBV20-1	TRBJ2-3	CSARDLLAGGAWDTQYF	TGCAGTGCTAGAGATCTACTAGCGGGGGGGGCCTGGGATACGCAGTATTTT
NA	many	TRBV5-1	TRBJ2-3	CASSLDKHTQYF	TGCGCCAGCAGCTTGGACAAACATACGCAGTATTTT
TRBD1	many	TRBV5-1	TRBJ2-7	CASSPGQAGYEQYF	TGCGCCAGCAGCCCGGGACAGGCTGGCTACGAGCAGTACTTC
TRBD1	many	TRBV24-1	TRBJ2-3	CATSDPGTALPSAQYF	TGTGCCACCAGTGACCCCGGGACAGCCCTCCCCAGTGCGCAGTATTTT
NA	many	TRBV6-4	TRBJ2-7	CASSDSIPSGALSYEQYF	TGTGCCAGCAGTGACTCGATTCCGTCAGGGGCCCTCTCCTACGAGCAGTACTTC
TRBD1	many	TRBV5-6	TRBJ2-3	CASSLIRTGSTDTQYF	TGTGCCAGCAGCTTGATCAGGACAGGGAGCACAGATACGCAGTATTTT
NA	many	TRBV7-9	TRBJ2-3	CASSLPEDKGDTQYF	TGTGCCAGCAGCCTACCGGAAGATAAAGGGGATACGCAGTATTTT
NA	many	TRBV20-1	TRBJ2-1	CSAPPGGREYNEQFF	TGCAGTGCTCCCCCGGGGGGCAGGGAGTACAATGAGCAGTTCTTC
TRBD1	many	TRBV20-1	TRBJ1-4	CSAIWRGREKLFF	TGCAGTGCTATTTGGAGGGGGCGTGAAAAACTGTTTTTT